This T cell receptor (beta chain) was captured in a study of CD8 T cells in Susac syndrome. Study overall: Among sequenced Susac syndrome patients, more than five had active disease and roughly eight were in remission.

RNA in amounts of about 0.45 to 1 ug was reverse transcribed with random hexamers. The amplification used immunoSEQ multiplex PCR on TCR beta CDR3; it spanned 54 Vbeta and 13 Jbeta. TCRdb independently ran MiXCR on the immunoSEQ multiplex PCR reads; one entry per CDR3 protein. The data hold over 120,000 distinct CDR3 sequences, with approximately 95% observed a single time. V lost 1 base and J 5 bases, leaving 15 bases between the germline ends. The germline CDR1 and CDR2 sequences are SGHDT and YYEEEE. The CDR3 is 15 residues long. Material: CD4+ T cells from PBMCs. This TCR derives from a human donor with Susac syndrome. V and J are TRBV5-6 and TRBJ2-5; a possible D gene is TRBD1 (6 bases). The CDR3 region has the DNA TGTGCCAGCAGCTTGAGTTTAACAGGGTCGGAGACCCAGTACTTC. Translating it yields CASSLSLTGSETQYF.